One sample yielded the 21 T cell receptor beta chains listed below, sequenced in a study of cytomegalovirus exposure and HLA in healthy donors. TCRdb's copy holds only in-frame clones and misses some; the assay was immunoSEQ multiplex PCR. This sample yields more than 150,000 clones, of which about 86% are seen a single time; 2.8% belongs to the top ten. The sample consisted of PBMCs. The receptor source for this set is a woman under 30 in good health and CMV-seropositive.

This chain connects TRBV4-2 to TRBJ2-2, with TRBD2 identical over 9 bases. J lost 5 bases, V lost 0 bases, and 7 bases had no gene match. This CDR3 spans 17 amino acids. Germline V gives CDR1 LGHNA, CDR2 YNFKEQ. DNA for the CDR3: TGTGCCAGCAGCCAAGATAATCCAGCGGGGGGTACCGGGGAGCTGTTTTTT. Its translation: CASSQDNPAGGTGELFF.

This clone was recorded once. This chain joins TRBV5-1 and TRBJ1-3; 7 bases fit TRBD1. This CDR3 has 16 amino acids. After removal of 0 bases from V and 4 bases from J, the junction contained 7 bases not matched to a gene. Germline values: CDR1 SGHRS, CDR2 YFSETQ. This chain's CDR3 is CASSLAQGTVGNTIYF. The CDR3 coding sequence is TGCGCCAGCAGCTTGGCACAGGGGACGGTGGGAAACACCATATATTTT.

This clone was seen a few times. The V call is TRBV7-3, the J call TRBJ2-2, with D unresolved. V gave up 2 bases and J gave up 7 bases, with 11 bases separating them. This CDR3 is 14 amino acids long. The germline CDR1 and CDR2 sequences are SGHTA and FQGTGA. In DNA, the CDR3 is TGTGCCAGCAGCTTACATGGTACACGCGGGGAGCTGTTTTTT. Encoded protein: CASSLHGTRGELFF.

This clone was found a few times. V and J are TRBV19 and TRBJ1-3; no firm D call. Germline CDR1 is LNHDA and CDR2 is SQIVND (reference sequence). V lost 7 bases, J lost 3 bases, and 13 bases lay in between. The CDR3 consists of 14 residues. CDR3 sequence (DNA): TGTGCCAGTACACGCCAATCACATGGAAACACCATATATTTT. As protein: CASTRQSHGNTIYF.

This clone turned up a few times. The V and J genes are TRBV27 and TRBJ1-6; D perhaps matches TRBD1 (6 bases). V lost 6 bases and J 4 bases, leaving 10 bases between the germline ends. From germline, CDR1 is MNHEY and CDR2 SMNVEV (reference sequence). This CDR3 contains 14 residues. The CDR3 reads CASRAGAYNSPLHF. The CDR3 DNA reads as TGTGCCAGCAGGGCAGGGGCGTATAATTCACCCCTCCACTTT.

The chain joins TRBV20-1 to TRBJ1-1; D is undetermined. From germline, CDR1 is DFQATT and CDR2 SNEGSKA (reference sequence). The length of the CDR3 is 11 residues. V was shortened by 7 bases and J by 1 base, with 7 bases between the two germline ends. The CDR3 nucleotides read TGCAGTGTCAGGAAGAACACTGAAGCTTTCTTT. Its protein product is CSVRKNTEAFF.

The chain combines TRBV29-1 with TRBJ2-5, with TRBD2 identical over 10 bases. Germline V lookup: CDR1 SQVTM, CDR2 ANQGSEA. This CDR3 is 15 amino acids long. The J segment lost 7 bases and the V segment lost 2 bases, leaving 10 bases of the junction unmatched. The CDR3 here is CSVETSGGGPGTQYF. For the CDR3, the DNA is TGCAGCGTTGAAACCAGCGGGGGGGGACCTGGGACCCAGTACTTC.

The chain joins TRBV6-5 to TRBJ2-2, with TRBD1 matching 7 bases. V lost 6 bases to trimming and J lost 0 bases; unmatched junction nucleotides: 7. Germline values: CDR1 MNHEY, CDR2 SVGAGI. This CDR3 has 16 residues. The DNA for the CDR3 is TGTGCCAGCAGATACCCGGGACAGTCGAACACCGGGGAGCTGTTTTTT. Protein sequence: CASRYPGQSNTGELFF.

This clone came up a few times. This sequence joins TRBV10-2 and TRBJ2-7; TRBD1 agrees at 8 bases. Germline V gives CDR1 WSHSY, CDR2 SAAADI. The CDR3 has 11 residues. Germline trimming cut 8 bases from V and 7 bases from J; bases unmatched to any gene: 4. The CDR3 sequence is CASSTGGEQYF. The CDR3 nucleotides are TGCGCCAGCTCAACAGGGGGAGAGCAGTACTTC.

The chain links TRBV6-5 to TRBJ1-1; TRBD1 might be the D (6 bases). Trimming removed 7 bases from V and 3 bases from J, with 15 bases in between. This CDR3 region has 14 residues. Germline assignment: CDR1 MNHEY and CDR2 SVGAGI. CDR3 in amino acids: CASTDVGADTEAFF. The CDR3 coding sequence is TGTGCCAGCACCGACGTGGGGGCGGACACTGAAGCTTTCTTT.

The chain links TRBV7-2 to TRBJ1-1; 8 nucleotides align to TRBD1. Germline V gene data show CDR1 as SGHTA and CDR2 as FQGNSA. Germline trimming cut 4 bases from V and 11 bases from J; bases unmatched to any gene: 6. The CDR3 is 12 amino acids. In nucleotides, the CDR3 is TGTGCCAGCAGCTACTCAGGGGGCATGGCTTTCTTT. This encodes CASSYSGGMAFF.

The chain has TRBV2 and TRBJ2-7, with 12 bases matching TRBD2. The trim removed 6 bases at V and 6 bases at J, leaving 3 bases unmatched. Looked up from germline, CDR1 is SNHLY and CDR2 is FYNNEI. The CDR3 is 13 residues long. The DNA of the CDR3 is TGTGCCAGCAGGACTAGCGGGGGAACCGAGCAGTACTTC. Its protein product is CASRTSGGTEQYF.

This rearrangement joins TRBV4-2 to TRBJ1-1; D is ambiguous. The V end lost 0 bases, the J end lost 5 bases, and 13 bases lay between the germline ends. There are 15 residues in the CDR3. CDR1 and CDR2 (germline): LGHNA, YNFKEQ. CDR3 sequence reads: CASSQDLLGATEAFF. As DNA, the CDR3 is TGTGCCAGCAGCCAAGATCTTCTGGGAGCAACTGAAGCTTTCTTT.

The chain uses TRBV7-9 and TRBJ2-3; 9 bases fit TRBD1. The CDR3 consists of 14 residues. The ends lost 5 bases at V and 10 bases at J; junction bases unmatched: 10. The germline V gene encodes CDR1 SEHNR and CDR2 FQNEAQ (reference sequence). The CDR3 loop reads CASSVGQGLGAQYF. Written as DNA, the CDR3 is TGTGCCAGCAGCGTGGGACAGGGCCTAGGGGCGCAGTATTTT.

This chain connects TRBV28 to TRBJ2-5, with 8 bases identical to TRBD1. CDR1 is MDHEN and CDR2 is SYDVKM in the germline V gene. This CDR3 is 15 amino acids long. J gave up 5 bases and V 7 bases, and 12 bases lay outside the gene matches. The CDR3 DNA follows: TGTGCCAGCACCCCTCACCAGGGGGCAGGTGAGACCCAGTACTTC. It translates to CASTPHQGAGETQYF.

The V call is TRBV4-2, the J call TRBJ1-5; TRBD1 aligns across 8 bases. The CDR3 runs 16 residues. Trimming at V came to 0 bases and at J to 10 bases, leaving 11 bases not matched to a gene. Per the germline V gene, CDR1 is LGHNA and CDR2 is YNFKEQ. The CDR3 protein is CASSQEVGQGAAPQHF. CDR3 nucleotide sequence: TGTGCCAGCAGCCAAGAAGTCGGGCAGGGGGCTGCTCCCCAGCATTTT.

This chain joins TRBV19 and TRBJ1-2, with a weak D call TRBD1 (6 bases). CDR1 LNHDA and CDR2 SQIVND come from the germline V gene (reference sequence). The CDR3 covers 15 residues. The V and J ends lost 5 bases and 3 bases respectively, with 16 bases between them. The DNA of the CDR3 is TGTGCCAGTAGTTACAACAGGGAAATAGACTATGGCTACACCTTC. Translating gives CASSYNREIDYGYTF. Full variable domain (remainder filled in from reference TRBV19 and TRBJ1-2): DGGITQSPKYLFRKEGQNVTLSCEQNLNHDAMYWYRQDPGQGLRLIYYSQIVNDFQKGDIAEGYSVSREKKESFPLTVTSAQKNPTAFYLCASSYNREIDYGYTFGSGTRLTVV.

The chain has TRBV5-1 and TRBJ1-1; D uncertain. V was cut by 0 bases and J by 4 bases, with 13 bases left in between. CDR1 SGHRS and CDR2 YFSETQ come from the germline V gene. CDR3 length: 15 residues. CDR3 loop: CASSLAEGFGTEAFF. The CDR3 DNA sequence: TGCGCCAGCAGCTTGGCGGAGGGTTTTGGCACTGAAGCTTTCTTT.

This chain joins TRBV5-6 and TRBJ2-2, with D perhaps TRBD1 (5 bases). The CDR3 extends over 15 amino acids. CDR1 is SGHDT, CDR2 YYEEEE, per germline. The germline V and J ends were trimmed by 4 bases and 0 bases, with 10 bases remaining between them. The CDR3 DNA is TGTGCCAGCAGCCCCTCGACAGCGAACACCGGGGAGCTGTTTTTT. This codes for CASSPSTANTGELFF.

This chain joins TRBV5-4 and TRBJ2-4; TRBD1 matches at 8 bases. V was pared by 0 bases and J by 1 base, with 0 bases of the junction left unmatched. The CDR3 extends over 15 amino acids. Germline V gene sequence: CDR1 SGHNT, CDR2 YYREEE (reference sequence). The CDR3 is CASSLGQGAKNIQYF. The CDR3 DNA reads as TGTGCCAGCAGCTTGGGACAGGGGGCCAAAAACATTCAGTACTTC.

The chain combines TRBV7-9 with TRBJ1-5; possibly TRBD1 for D (5 bases). Trimming took 5 bases from V and 10 from J, leaving 9 bases between them. This CDR3 has 11 residues. Germline CDR1 reads SEHNR; CDR2 reads FQNEAQ (reference sequence). CDR3 in amino acids: CASSIGGPQHF. DNA for the CDR3: TGTGCCAGCAGCATCGGGGGTCCCCAGCATTTT.